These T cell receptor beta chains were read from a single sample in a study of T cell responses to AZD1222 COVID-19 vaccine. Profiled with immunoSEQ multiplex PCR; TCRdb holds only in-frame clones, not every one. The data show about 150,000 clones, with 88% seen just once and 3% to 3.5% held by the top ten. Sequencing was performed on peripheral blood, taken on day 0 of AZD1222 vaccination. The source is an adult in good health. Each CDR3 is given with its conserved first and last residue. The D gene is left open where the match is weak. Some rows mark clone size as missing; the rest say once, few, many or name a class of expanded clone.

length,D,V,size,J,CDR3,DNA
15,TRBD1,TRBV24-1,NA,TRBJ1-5,CATSDTGTGNQPQHF,TGTGCCACCAGTGATACTGGGACAGGCAATCAGCCCCAGCATTTT
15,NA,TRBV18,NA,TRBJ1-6,CASSPPEGEGSPLHF,TGTGCCAGCTCACCACCGGAGGGGGAAGGTTCACCCCTCCACTTT
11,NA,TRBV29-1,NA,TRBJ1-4,CSVTARRKLFF,TGCAGCGTTACAGCAAGGCGAAAACTGTTTTTT
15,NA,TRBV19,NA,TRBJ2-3,CASSIGQGSTDTQYF,TGTGCCAGTAGTATAGGGCAGGGTAGCACAGATACGCAGTATTTT
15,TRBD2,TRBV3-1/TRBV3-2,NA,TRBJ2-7,CASSQSGGAVDEQYF,TGTGCCAGCAGCCAAAGCGGGGGGGCGGTGGACGAGCAGTACTTC
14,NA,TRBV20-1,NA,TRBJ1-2,CSASSLSGESGYTF,TGCAGTGCTAGTTCCCTATCGGGGGAAAGTGGCTACACCTTC
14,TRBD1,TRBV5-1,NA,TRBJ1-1,CASSWGQGPSEAFF,TGCGCCAGCAGCTGGGGACAGGGGCCATCCGAAGCTTTCTTT
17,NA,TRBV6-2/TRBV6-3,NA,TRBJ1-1,CASSYSSRGIVNTEAFF,TGTGCCAGCAGTTACTCGAGTAGGGGAATTGTGAACACTGAAGCTTTCTTT
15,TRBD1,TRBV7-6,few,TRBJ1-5,CASSPDRGLNQPQHF,TGTGCCAGCAGCCCCGACAGGGGGCTCAATCAGCCCCAGCATTTT
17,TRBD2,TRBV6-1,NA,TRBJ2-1,CASSEARLAGGGLQQFF,TGTGCCAGCAGTGAAGCGCGATTAGCGGGGGGGGGACTTCAGCAGTTCTTC
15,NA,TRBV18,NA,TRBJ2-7,CASSPDYRVAYEQYF,TGTGCCAGCTCACCAGACTACAGGGTAGCCTACGAGCAGTACTTC
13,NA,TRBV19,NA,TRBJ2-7,CASSTPGIYEQYF,TGTGCCAGTAGTACCCCGGGAATCTACGAGCAGTACTTC
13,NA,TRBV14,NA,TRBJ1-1,CASSQVKNTEAFF,TGTGCCAGCAGCCAAGTTAAGAACACTGAAGCTTTCTTT
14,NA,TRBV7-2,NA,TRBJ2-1,CASSPGVAGDEQFF,TGTGCCAGCAGCCCTGGTGTAGCTGGCGACGAGCAGTTCTTC
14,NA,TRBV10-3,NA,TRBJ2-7,CAISDMATTYEQYF,TGTGCCATCAGTGACATGGCCACTACCTACGAGCAGTACTTC
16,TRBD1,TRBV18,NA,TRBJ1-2,CASSPGGTGTNYGYTF,TGTGCCAGCTCACCAGGCGGGACAGGGACTAACTATGGCTACACCTTC
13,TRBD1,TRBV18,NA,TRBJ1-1,CASSSTGGTEAFF,TGTGCCAGCTCATCGACAGGGGGAACTGAAGCTTTCTTT
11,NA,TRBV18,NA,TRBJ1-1,CASSPADEAFF,TGTGCCAGCTCACCAGCCGATGAAGCTTTCTTT
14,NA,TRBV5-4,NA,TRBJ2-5,CASSLDWAAGTQYF,TGTGCCAGCAGCCTCGACTGGGCCGCAGGGACCCAGTACTTC
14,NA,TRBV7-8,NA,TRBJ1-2,CASSLGGLIHGYTF,TGTGCCAGCAGCTTAGGGGGGCTAATCCATGGCTACACCTTC
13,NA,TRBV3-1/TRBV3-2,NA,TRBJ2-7,CASSQDQVREQYF,TGTGCCAGCAGCCAAGATCAGGTGCGCGAGCAGTACTTC
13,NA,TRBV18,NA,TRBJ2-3,CASSLGRTDTQYF,TGTGCCAGCTCACTGGGCCGCACAGATACGCAGTATTTT
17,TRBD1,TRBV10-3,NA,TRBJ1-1,CAIRGQSKLLLGTEAFF,TGTGCCATCAGGGGACAGTCAAAACTACTATTAGGCACTGAAGCTTTCTTT
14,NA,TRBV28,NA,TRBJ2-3,CASSRDGRTDTQYF,TGTGCCAGCAGCCGGGACGGACGCACAGATACGCAGTATTTT
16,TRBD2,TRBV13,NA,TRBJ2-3,CASSFFGSGGAGTQYF,TGTGCCAGCAGCTTTTTTGGTAGCGGGGGGGCTGGTACGCAGTATTTT
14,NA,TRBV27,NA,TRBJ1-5,CASSLWPGSQPQHF,TGTGCCAGCAGTTTATGGCCCGGATCCCAGCCCCAGCATTTT
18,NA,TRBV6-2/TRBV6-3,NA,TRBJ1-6,CASSYSISDSSYNSPLHF,TGTGCCAGCAGTTACTCGATTAGTGACAGCTCCTATAATTCACCCCTCCACTTT
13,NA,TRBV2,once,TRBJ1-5,CASSVGVGQPQHF,TGTGCCAGCAGTGTGGGGGTCGGTCAGCCCCAGCATTTT
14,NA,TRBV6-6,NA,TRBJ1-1,CASSYANMNTEAFF,TGTGCCAGCAGTTACGCTAACATGAACACTGAAGCTTTCTTT
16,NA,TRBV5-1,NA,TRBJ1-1,CASSSRTDRFNTEAFF,TGCGCCAGCAGCTCCCGGACAGACAGATTTAACACTGAAGCTTTCTTT
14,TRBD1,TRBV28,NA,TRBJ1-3,CASKGAASGNTIYF,TGTGCCAGCAAGGGGGCTGCCTCTGGAAACACCATATATTTT
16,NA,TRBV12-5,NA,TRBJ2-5,CASGPAPRLVYRTQYF,TGTGCTAGTGGTCCCGCCCCCCGACTAGTGTACAGGACCCAGTACTTC
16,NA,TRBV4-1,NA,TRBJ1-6,CASSQILAHLGSPLHF,TGCGCCAGCAGCCAAATTTTGGCACATCTGGGTTCACCCCTCCACTTT
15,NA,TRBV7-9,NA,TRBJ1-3,CASSLEPVSGNTIYF,TGTGCCAGCAGCTTAGAGCCAGTCTCTGGAAACACCATATATTTT
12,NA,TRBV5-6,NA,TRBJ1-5,CASSANDQPQHF,TGTGCCAGCAGCGCAAACGATCAGCCCCAGCATTTT
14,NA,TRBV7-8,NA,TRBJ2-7,CASSFFDVGDEQYF,TGTGCCAGCAGCTTCTTTGACGTCGGGGACGAGCAGTACTTC
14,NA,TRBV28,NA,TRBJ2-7,CASNTRPASYEQYF,TGTGCCAGCAATACTAGGCCAGCCTCCTACGAGCAGTACTTC
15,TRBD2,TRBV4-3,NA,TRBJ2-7,CASSYSREDSYEQYF,TGCGCCAGCAGCTACAGCCGGGAGGATTCCTACGAGCAGTACTTC
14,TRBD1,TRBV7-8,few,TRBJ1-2,CASSYTGGGYGYTF,TGTGCCAGCAGCTATACAGGGGGCGGCTATGGCTACACCTTC
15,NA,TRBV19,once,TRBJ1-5,CASSPIAYSNQPQHF,TGTGCCAGTAGCCCGATTGCTTATAGCAATCAGCCCCAGCATTTT
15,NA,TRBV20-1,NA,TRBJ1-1,CSASGGQGSYTEAFF,TGCAGTGCTAGTGGGGGGCAAGGTTCGTACACTGAAGCTTTCTTT
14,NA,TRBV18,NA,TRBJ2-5,CASSPQGGLETQYF,TGTGCCAGCTCACCACAGGGGGGACTCGAGACCCAGTACTTC
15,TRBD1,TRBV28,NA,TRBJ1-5,CASSPRTGGPQPQHF,TGTGCCAGCAGTCCCCGGACAGGGGGACCTCAGCCCCAGCATTTT
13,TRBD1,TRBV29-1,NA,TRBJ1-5,CSVLQGSNQPQHF,TGCAGCGTCCTACAGGGGAGCAATCAGCCCCAGCATTTT
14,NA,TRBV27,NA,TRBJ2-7,CASSPGDLPYEQYF,TGTGCCAGCAGCCCAGGGGACCTGCCCTACGAGCAGTACTTC
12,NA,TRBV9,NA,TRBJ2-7,CASSAQRGEQYF,TGTGCCAGCAGCGCCCAGAGGGGCGAGCAGTACTTC
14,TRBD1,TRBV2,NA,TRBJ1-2,CASSGLTGGYGYTF,TGTGCCAGCAGTGGCCTAACAGGGGGCTATGGCTACACCTTC